These 22 T cell receptor beta chains share one sample of origin, sequenced in a study of T cell responses to AZD1222 COVID-19 vaccine. The table came from immunoSEQ multiplex PCR; TCRdb's copy has only in-frame clones and leaves some out. Found here are some 110,000 clones, 82% of them singletons; the top ten hold around 5%. Specimen: peripheral blood, collected on day 0 of AZD1222 vaccination. The origin of the receptors is an adult in good health.

CDR3 in DNA: TGTGCCAGCAGCTTAAGGCGGGGGGTCCCGACCTACGAGCAGTACTTC. Its translation is CASSLRRGVPTYEQYF. V usage is TRBV7-2 and J usage is TRBJ2-7; 8 nucleotides agree with TRBD2. This CDR3 comprises 16 residues. With V trimmed by 2 bases and J by 2 bases, 8 bases remained unmatched. Germline CDR1 reads SGHTA; CDR2 reads FQGNSA.

This chain joins TRBV10-3 and TRBJ2-5, with D perhaps TRBD1 (6 bases). The CDR3 is 12 amino acids. The V and J ends lost 8 bases and 5 bases respectively, with 12 bases between them. Germline V lookup: CDR1 ENHRY, CDR2 SYGVKD. CDR3 DNA sequence: TGTGCCATCGGCCAGGGGTATGAGACCCAGTACTTC. This translates into CAIGQGYETQYF.

V usage is TRBV14 and J usage is TRBJ2-3; 8 nucleotides agree with TRBD2. V was clipped by 4 bases and J by 2 bases; unmatched bases: 8. There are 16 residues in the CDR3. The germline CDR1 and CDR2 sequences are SGHDN and FVKESK. Written as DNA, the CDR3 is TGTGCCAGCAGCCGCGGACTAGCAAGGTCCACAGATACGCAGTATTTT. It specifies CASSRGLARSTDTQYF.

V gene TRBV29-1 combines with J gene TRBJ2-2, with TRBD2 matching over 8 bases. Germline-derived CDR1 and CDR2 are SQVTM and ANQGSEA. This CDR3 spans 13 amino acids. Trimming removed 6 bases from V and 6 bases from J; junction bases left unmatched: 6. CDR3 sequence (DNA): TGCAGCGTCACCGGGGGGGGCCCCGGGGAGCTGTTTTTT. Encoded protein: CSVTGGGPGELFF.

This chain joins TRBV15 and TRBJ1-5; no firm D call. The V and J ends lost 0 bases and 1 base respectively, with 7 bases between them. The CDR3 has 15 amino acids. The germline V gene has CDR1 LNHNV and CDR2 YYDKDF (reference sequence). The CDR3, as DNA: TGTGCCACCAGCAGAGAGAGGGCGAGCAATCAGCCCCAGCATTTT. Translated: CATSRERASNQPQHF.

The chain combines TRBV6-5 with TRBJ2-4; TRBD1 agrees at 7 bases. There are 15 residues in the CDR3. Losses at the gene ends were 0 bases for V and 7 bases for J; bases not matched to a gene: 6. Germline CDR1 is MNHEY and CDR2 is SVGAGI. The CDR3: CASSYSRGGINIQYF. CDR3 sequence (DNA): TGTGCCAGCAGTTACTCGAGAGGGGGCATTAACATTCAGTACTTC.

The J gene is TRBJ2-3, the V gene TRBV6-5; unclear D gene. The CDR3 has 15 residues. The V gene lost 5 bases and the J gene lost 4 bases, with 16 bases spanning the gap. Germline values: CDR1 MNHEY, CDR2 SVGAGI. This CDR3 is CASSPLATSSDTQYF. CDR3 DNA: TGTGCCAGCAGTCCTTTAGCAACCTCCTCAGATACGCAGTATTTT.

This chain connects TRBV14 to TRBJ1-2; D is possibly TRBD1 (6 bases). This CDR3 has 15 residues. CDR1 and CDR2 (germline): SGHDN, FVKESK. The V end lost 1 base, the J end lost 4 bases, and 13 bases lay between the germline ends. CDR3 nucleotides: TGTGCCAGCAGCCAAGTCGGCGGGGGCCTCTATGGCTACACCTTC. It codes for CASSQVGGGLYGYTF.

The rearrangement uses TRBV4-3 and TRBJ2-6; D not resolved. Trimming took off 0 bases at V and 0 bases at J, with 6 bases between the two ends. The V gene's germline CDR1 is LGHNA and CDR2 YSLEER. The CDR3 has 16 amino acids. CDR3 bases: TGCGCCAGCAGCCAAGAATGGGGCTCTGGGGCCAACGTCCTGACTTTC. Its protein is CASSQEWGSGANVLTF.

The genes are TRBV7-9 and TRBJ2-3; 8 positions match TRBD1. V gave up 5 bases and J gave up 1 base; unmatched junction bases: 8. This CDR3 has 16 amino acids. Germline V gene data show CDR1 as SEHNR and CDR2 as FQNEAQ (reference sequence). CDR3 sequence: CASSDLVTGGTDTQYF. The CDR3 DNA follows: TGTGCCAGCAGCGACCTTGTGACAGGGGGCACAGATACGCAGTATTTT.

V gene TRBV3-1 (or the pseudogene TRBV3-2) combines with J gene TRBJ1-1; 8 bases align to TRBD1. The CDR3 runs 14 residues. Trimming at V came to 5 bases and at J to 4 bases, leaving 6 bases not matched to a gene. Germline V gene lookup returns CDR1 LGHDT and CDR2 YNNKEL (reference sequence). CDR3 sequence (DNA): TGTGCCAGCAGCGGACGGACAGGGCGCACTGAAGCTTTCTTT. Translating gives CASSGRTGRTEAFF.

The V gene is TRBV7-2, the J gene TRBJ2-1; D not resolved. Germline lookup yields CDR1 SGHTA and CDR2 FQGNSA. With 1 base removed from V and 9 bases from J, the gap between germline ends came to 13 bases. The CDR3 runs to 14 residues. CDR3 sequence reads: CASSLDITSPEQFF. The CDR3, as DNA: TGTGCCAGCAGCTTAGATATCACCTCGCCTGAGCAGTTCTTC.

The V call is TRBV20-1, the J call TRBJ1-1; 8 nucleotides line up with TRBD1. Germline V gene lookup returns CDR1 DFQATT and CDR2 SNEGSKA (reference sequence). V shed 5 bases, J shed 11 bases, and the junction held 4 bases outside the gene matches. There are 10 residues in the CDR3. CDR3: CSAGQGRAFF. CDR3 nucleotides: TGCAGTGCTGGACAGGGTCGGGCTTTCTTT.

The J gene is TRBJ1-6, the V gene TRBV3-1 (or the pseudogene TRBV3-2); 8 nucleotides line up with TRBD1. Germline CDR1 is LGHDT and CDR2 is YNNKEL (reference sequence). There are 17 residues in the CDR3. With V trimmed by 4 bases and J by 6 bases, 11 bases remained unmatched. The CDR3 loop reads CASSLLLGQGRNSPLHF. Written as DNA, the CDR3 is TGTGCCAGCAGCCTTTTACTCGGACAGGGACGTAATTCACCCCTCCACTTT.

The chain employs TRBV19 and TRBJ1-1; TRBD1 matches at 9 bases. The V gene's germline CDR1 is LNHDA and CDR2 SQIVND (reference sequence). This CDR3 region has 16 residues. Losses at the gene ends were 5 bases for V and 3 bases for J; bases not matched to a gene: 10. The CDR3 loop is CASSSVQGAPYTEAFF. Here the CDR3 DNA reads TGTGCCAGTAGTTCTGTACAGGGGGCGCCCTACACTGAAGCTTTCTTT.

The V and J genes are TRBV10-3 and TRBJ2-7, with D hard to call. CDR3 size: 14 residues. Germline CDR1 reads ENHRY; CDR2 reads SYGVKD. V dropped 6 bases and J dropped 3 bases, with 15 bases sitting between them. CDR3 amino acids: CAISPGYKDYEQYF. The CDR3 DNA sequence: TGTGCCATCAGCCCGGGCTATAAGGACTACGAGCAGTACTTC.

This clone was observed a few times. The chain employs TRBV3-1 (or the pseudogene TRBV3-2) and TRBJ2-1; D not certain. V was shortened by 1 base and J by 8 bases, with 3 bases between the two germline ends. This CDR3 spans 11 amino acids. Germline values: CDR1 LGHDT, CDR2 YNNKEL (reference sequence). CDR3 region: CASSQGYEQFF. The CDR3 bases are TGTGCCAGCAGCCAAGGGTATGAGCAGTTCTTC.

This clone came up once. The chain is built from TRBV7-2 and TRBJ2-1; D call uncertain. This CDR3 comprises 13 residues. Trimming removed 1 base at V and 5 bases at J, with 6 bases between. Germline values: CDR1 SGHTA, CDR2 FQGNSA. This chain's CDR3 is CASSLVYNNEQFF. The CDR3 nucleotides read TGTGCCAGCAGCTTAGTTTACAACAATGAGCAGTTCTTC.

Only one count was recorded for this clone. V gene TRBV20-1 combines with J gene TRBJ1-2, with D hard to call. The V gene lost 4 bases and the J gene lost 8 bases, with 11 bases spanning the gap. The CDR3 is made up of 11 amino acids. The germline gives CDR1 DFQATT, CDR2 SNEGSKA (reference sequence). Written as DNA, the CDR3 is TGCAGTGCTAAATGGGTTGGGGGCTACACCTTC. It yields the protein CSAKWVGGYTF.

The V and J genes are TRBV19 and TRBJ2-2; D perhaps matches TRBD1 (7 bases). The germline CDR1 and CDR2 sequences are LNHDA and SQIVND (reference sequence). The CDR3 has 16 amino acids. V lost 4 bases, J lost 2 bases, and 14 bases lay in between. In nucleotides, the CDR3 is TGTGCCAGTAGTAAAAGGCGGGACAGTAACACCGGGGAGCTGTTTTTT. Encoded protein: CASSKRRDSNTGELFF.

The chain combines TRBV12-5 with TRBJ1-6, with TRBD1 matching over 9 bases. CDR1 LGHNT and CDR2 FRNRAP come from the germline V gene. The ends lost 6 bases at V and 10 bases at J; junction bases unmatched: 7. The CDR3 is 14 residues long. The CDR3 sequence is CASGGGQGGSPLHF. CDR3 bases: TGTGCTAGTGGGGGGGGACAGGGCGGATCACCCCTCCACTTT.

This chain connects TRBV9 to TRBJ2-3; D may be TRBD1 or TRBD2 (8 bases each). V was pared by 3 bases and J by 4 bases, with 18 bases between. CDR3 length: 16 residues. The germline V gene encodes CDR1 SGDLS and CDR2 YYNGEE. CDR3: CASSARTGREADTQYF. The DNA of the CDR3 is TGTGCCAGCAGCGCTAGGACAGGGCGGGAGGCAGATACGCAGTATTTT.